The rows below give T cell receptor beta chains drawn from one sample of a study of blood T cell repertoires in COVID-19. The table came from immunoSEQ multiplex PCR; TCRdb's copy has only in-frame clones and leaves some out. The data contain 60,000 to 65,000 clones, around three quarters of them singletons. Sequenced sample: peripheral blood. The receptors were sampled from a human donor in a cohort sampled during active COVID-19. The CDR3 runs from the conserved cysteine through the conserved F or W. Fields, in order: clone size, V gene, D gene, J gene, CDR3 protein, CDR3 DNA. A D gene is named only where the DNA matches it firmly. Size tells how often a clone was seen (once, few, many) or the class of an expanded clone, and some rows leave it out.

.	TRBV29-1	TRBD1	TRBJ1-1	CSARYGTAGTEAFF	TGCAGCGCCAGATATGGGACAGCCGGTACTGAAGCTTTCTTT
.	TRBV5-1	TRBD1	TRBJ2-5	CASLPGTGWVGQTQYF	TGCGCCAGCCTCCCCGGGACAGGGTGGGTCGGGCAGACCCAGTACTTC
.	TRBV6-5	TRBD1	TRBJ1-4	CASSGTDTREKLFF	TGTGCCAGCAGCGGGACAGACACGAGGGAAAAACTGTTTTTT
.	TRBV5-1	TRBD1	TRBJ2-2	CASSLAGQGVNTGELFF	TGCGCCAGCAGCTTGGCGGGACAGGGGGTGAACACCGGGGAGCTGTTTTTT
.	TRBV28	TRBD1	TRBJ1-4	CASSSGGQGGEKLFF	TGTGCCAGCAGTTCGGGGGGACAGGGCGGTGAAAAACTGTTTTTT
.	TRBV5-6	TRBD2	TRBJ2-1	CASSPGKLAGFYNEQFF	TGTGCCAGCAGCCCCGGGAAGTTAGCGGGGTTCTACAATGAGCAGTTCTTC
once	TRBV5-1	.	TRBJ2-1	CASSLSGNEQFF	TGCGCCAGCAGCTTGTCGGGGAATGAGCAGTTCTTC
few	TRBV6-2/TRBV6-3	TRBD1	TRBJ1-5	CASSGQGDSNQPQHF	TGTGCCAGCAGTGGACAGGGTGACAGTAATCAGCCCCAGCATTTT
.	TRBV24-1	.	TRBJ1-1	CATSDGGHSTEAFF	TGTGCCACCAGTGATGGGGGACACTCCACTGAAGCTTTCTTT
.	TRBV7-2	TRBD2	TRBJ2-3	CASSLGAGGPDTDTQYF	TGTGCCAGCAGCTTAGGAGCGGGGGGGCCGGACACAGATACGCAGTATTTT
.	TRBV30	.	TRBJ2-2	CAWAGRSSGTGELFF	TGTGCCTGGGCGGGCCGAAGTTCGGGGACCGGGGAGCTGTTTTTT
.	TRBV7-9	.	TRBJ2-4	CASSAGPVAKNIQYF	TGTGCCAGCAGCGCAGGCCCGGTTGCCAAAAACATTCAGTACTTC
.	TRBV19	.	TRBJ2-5	CASSIRGEETQYF	TGTGCCAGTAGTATCAGGGGGGAAGAGACCCAGTACTTC
.	TRBV7-7	.	TRBJ2-1	CASSLEVPGGGYNEQFF	TGTGCCAGCAGCTTAGAGGTTCCAGGTGGGGGGTACAATGAGCAGTTCTTC
.	TRBV5-5	TRBD1	TRBJ2-2	CASSFGTENTGELFF	TGTGCCAGCAGCTTCGGGACAGAGAACACCGGGGAGCTGTTTTTT
once	TRBV19	TRBD1	TRBJ2-2	CASSKQGALRAGELFF	TGTGCCAGTAGCAAACAGGGGGCGCTGAGGGCCGGGGAGCTGTTTTTT
.	TRBV27	.	TRBJ1-1	CASSLQGPSLNTEAFF	TGTGCCAGCAGTTTACAGGGCCCGAGTCTGAACACTGAAGCTTTCTTT
.	TRBV7-9	TRBD1	TRBJ1-3	CASSKQGASGNTIYF	TGTGCCAGCAGCAAACAGGGGGCGTCTGGAAACACCATATATTTT
.	TRBV7-2	TRBD2	TRBJ2-5	CASSLLAGPQETQYF	TGTGCCAGCAGCTTACTAGCGGGTCCCCAAGAGACCCAGTACTTC
.	TRBV6-5	TRBD2	TRBJ2-1	CASKQRGSYNEQFF	TGTGCCAGCAAGCAGCGGGGGAGCTACAATGAGCAGTTCTTC
.	TRBV30	.	TRBJ2-2	CAWRRDSGELFF	TGTGCCTGGAGGCGGGACTCCGGGGAGCTGTTTTTT
.	TRBV9	.	TRBJ1-6	CASSVDARFSVSPLHF	TGTGCCAGCAGCGTAGACGCACGGTTCTCCGTCTCACCCCTCCACTTT
few	TRBV25-1	TRBD1	TRBJ2-7	CASSSGTGGLYEQYF	TGTGCCAGCAGTTCGGGGACAGGGGGCTTGTACGAGCAGTACTTC
.	TRBV2	TRBD1	TRBJ1-1	CASSGQGGGITEAFF	TGTGCCAGCAGTGGACAGGGAGGTGGCATTACTGAAGCTTTCTTT